Below are 13 T cell receptor beta chains sequenced from a single sample in a study of cytomegalovirus exposure and HLA in healthy donors. PCR was performed using 60 Vbeta and 13 Jbeta primers. The method was immunoSEQ multiplex PCR; TCRdb's version includes in-frame clones alone and lacks a portion of them. The sample includes over 150,000 clones, 70% to 80% of them seen just once. Sequencing input: PBMCs. The receptors shown here come from a woman aged 60-75 years in good health and CMV-seropositive.

The chain recombines TRBV27 with TRBJ2-3, with a weak D call TRBD2 (5 bases). V dropped 3 bases and J dropped 0 bases, with 10 bases sitting between them. The CDR3 runs 15 residues. Germline CDR1 is MNHEY and CDR2 is SMNVEV (reference sequence). Here the CDR3 DNA reads TGTGCCAGCAGTTTGGGCGGGCTCAGCACAGATACGCAGTATTTT. It codes for CASSLGGLSTDTQYF.

V is TRBV4-2 and J is TRBJ1-2, with D uncertain. The CDR3 spans 15 residues. Germline V gene sequence: CDR1 LGHNA, CDR2 YNFKEQ. Trimming took off 3 bases at V and 2 bases at J, with 13 bases between the two ends. Written as DNA, the CDR3 is TGTGCCAGCAGCCATCCCCTCCCGCAGAACTATGGCTACACCTTC. It yields the protein CASSHPLPQNYGYTF.

The chain employs TRBV28 and TRBJ1-1, with D tentatively TRBD1 (5 bases). V gave up 6 bases and J gave up 11 bases, with 13 bases separating them. The length of the CDR3 is 11 residues. Germline lookup yields CDR1 MDHEN and CDR2 SYDVKM. For the CDR3, the DNA is TGTGCCAGCAGGCAGGGTATGAGGGCTTTCTTT. This codes for CASRQGMRAFF.

The V and J genes are TRBV7-9 and TRBJ2-7, with D tentatively TRBD1 (6 bases). This CDR3 is built from 14 residues. Trimming took off 6 bases at V and 6 bases at J, with 18 bases between the two ends. Looked up from germline, CDR1 is SEHNR and CDR2 is FQNEAQ (reference sequence). Here the CDR3 reads CASSLRTAWGEQYF. CDR3 bases: TGTGCCAGCAGTCTGAGGACAGCATGGGGCGAGCAGTACTTC.

This chain links TRBV6-5 with TRBJ2-7, with a possible D match to TRBD1 (5 bases). The V gene's germline CDR1 is MNHEY and CDR2 SVGAGI. V lost 0 bases and J 1 base, leaving 7 bases between the germline ends. This CDR3 has 14 residues. Here the CDR3 reads CASSYSGESYEQYF. CDR3 sequence (DNA): TGTGCCAGCAGTTACTCAGGGGAATCCTACGAGCAGTACTTC.

Here the CDR3 DNA reads TGTGCCTGGAGTGTAGGCGTCCCGGGTGGCTACACCTTC. Amino acid sequence: CAWSVGVPGGYTF. This sequence joins TRBV30 and TRBJ1-2; D is uncertain. V shed 0 bases and J shed 7 bases, with 12 bases lying between them. The CDR3 sequence is 13 residues long. The germline V gene has CDR1 GTSNPN and CDR2 SVGIG (reference sequence).

The gene calls are TRBV5-1 and TRBJ2-1, with D maybe TRBD2 (6 bases). Trimming pared 2 bases from V and 0 bases from J, leaving 12 bases between. The germline V gene has CDR1 SGHRS and CDR2 YFSETQ. This CDR3 region has 16 residues. DNA of the CDR3: TGCGCCAGCAGCTTAGGCGGGGCGAGCTCCTACAATGAGCAGTTCTTC. Amino acids: CASSLGGASSYNEQFF.

This chain links TRBV5-1 with TRBJ2-7, with TRBD1 as a possible D gene (5 bases). CDR1 SGHRS and CDR2 YFSETQ come from the germline V gene. The CDR3 totals 14 residues. V lost 0 bases, J lost 3 bases, and 10 bases lay in between. The CDR3 nucleotides read TGCGCCAGCAGCTTGGCCCCAGGGAACTACGAGCAGTACTTC. It translates to CASSLAPGNYEQYF. The whole variable domain, filled in from reference TRBV5-1 and TRBJ2-7, reads KAGVTQTPRYLIKTRGQQVTLSCSPISGHRSVSWYQQTPGQGLQFLFEYFSETQRNKGNFPGRFSGRQFSNSRSEMNVSTLELGDSALYLCASSLAPGNYEQYFGPGTRLTVT.

The sample holds a few counts of this clone. The V gene is TRBV9, the J gene TRBJ1-5; TRBD1 might be the D (6 bases). Germline CDR1 reads SGDLS; CDR2 reads YYNGEE. The CDR3 is made up of 15 amino acids. The ends were cut back, 0 bases at V and 5 bases at J, with 12 bases in the middle. Here the CDR3 reads CASSVAPQGDQPQHF. The CDR3 nucleotides are TGTGCCAGCAGCGTAGCCCCACAGGGCGATCAGCCCCAGCATTTT.

Only one count was recorded for this clone. The rearrangement links TRBV5-4 to TRBJ2-2, with TRBD2 as a possible D gene (6 bases). The V gene lost 0 bases and the J gene lost 2 bases, with 8 bases spanning the gap. The CDR3 is made up of 15 amino acids. Germline V CDR1 and CDR2: SGHNT, YYREEE (reference sequence). The CDR3 DNA sequence: TGTGCCAGCAGCTTGGTCGGGGGAAACACCGGGGAGCTGTTTTTT. It codes for CASSLVGGNTGELFF. The complete variable domain, with remaining parts taken from reference TRBV5-4 and TRBJ2-2, reads ETGVTQSPTHLIKTRGQQVTLRCSSQSGHNTVSWYQQALGQGPQFIFQYYREEENGRGNFPPRFSGLQFPNYSSELNVNALELDDSALYLCASSLVGGNTGELFFGEGSRLTVL.

This clone was counted only a few times. This chain joins TRBV9 and TRBJ1-1; 7 bases are a match to TRBD1. V shed 4 bases, J shed 0 bases, and the junction held 6 bases outside the gene matches. CDR1 is SGDLS, CDR2 YYNGEE, per germline. The CDR3 is 15 residues long. As DNA, the CDR3 is TGTGCCAGCAGCAGACGGACAGGATTGAACACTGAAGCTTTCTTT. Amino acids: CASSRRTGLNTEAFF.

This clone was counted a single time. This sequence joins TRBV5-4 and TRBJ2-7, with TRBD1 identical over 9 bases. V shed 3 bases and J 0 bases; nucleotides not matched to a gene: 4. This CDR3 is built from 15 residues. Germline V CDR1 and CDR2: SGHNT, YYREEE (reference sequence). This CDR3 is CASSWGGQGSYEQYF. For the CDR3, the DNA is TGTGCCAGCAGCTGGGGGGGACAGGGCTCCTACGAGCAGTACTTC.

This clone was seen once. The chain combines TRBV5-1 with TRBJ2-3; 13 bases map to TRBD2. V dropped 3 bases and J dropped 0; count of bases not matched to a gene: 4. CDR3 length equals 17 residues. Germline V gives CDR1 SGHRS, CDR2 YFSETQ. CDR3: CASSSGLAGTSTDTQYF. The DNA of the CDR3 is TGCGCCAGCAGCTCGGGACTAGCGGGGACTAGCACAGATACGCAGTATTTT.